This T cell receptor delta chain comes out of a study of gamma-delta chains in newborns, infants, children. V lost 2 bases, J lost 0 bases, and 27 bases stayed unmatched. CDR1 is TSWWSYY, CDR2 QGS, per germline. This CDR3 region has 25 residues. As concerns this clone: With only one base between it and a far larger clone, this is likely a read error.

TCRdb redid the clone calls on the reads with CATT. The repertoire has about 4,200 delta-chain clones, roughly 15% of them found once; the top ten carry around 8.8%. The rearrangement links TRDV1 to TRDJ1; TRDD3 matches at 13 bases. No J gene is reported in TCRdb; it was inferred here by comparing the DNA with germline. Source material: blood. This receptor was taken from a child who was a newborn, infant or young child, either healthy, febrile or measles-vaccinated (not recorded which). The DNA of the CDR3 is TGTGCTCTTGGGGAAATCTCCTCCTTTCCGTACTGGGGGATACGCGGAGCGTTGTACACCGATAAACTCATCTTT. Amino acid sequence: CALGEISSFPYWGIRGALYTDKLIF.